This T cell receptor beta chain was found in a study of blood T cell repertoires in COVID-19. Study-wide context: Samples representing acute and convalescent COVID-19 were sourced from the United States, Italy and Spain. PBMCs, B-cell-depleted T cells, or T cells provided the cDNA or gDNA that made up the material.

This clone was detected once. Patients in Seattle were enrolled during active infection, then followed longitudinally. CDR1 and CDR2 from the germline V gene are MDHEN and SYDVKM. Losses at the gene ends were 6 bases for V and 4 bases for J; bases not matched to a gene: 12. The CDR3 extends over 16 amino acids. In the study's own analysis: Quantification of nucleated cells was approximated via reference gene primer amplification. Clones were sequenced by immunoSEQ multiplex PCR, and TCRdb holds only the in-frame ones, with some missing. V, J and clone size are taken as reported in that table, and D and trimming were inferred from the DNA itself. Seen here are about 180,000 clones, approximately 90% observed once, and the top ten hold around 13%.

The origin of this receptor is a woman in her sixties or seventies with COVID-19, enrolled during active disease. This sequence joins TRBV28 and TRBJ1-2; 9 bases map to TRBD1. Sequencing was done on a sample of peripheral blood. CDR3 region: CASRSRGQGLGYGYTF. CDR3 nucleotide sequence: TGTGCCAGCAGGTCCCGGGGACAGGGATTGGGCTATGGCTACACCTTC.